This TCR beta chain was recovered during a study of blood T cell repertoires in COVID-19. Study-level information: The United States, Italy and Spain supplied acute and convalescent COVID-19 samples. T cells, B-cell-depleted T cells, or PBMCs supplied cDNA or gDNA.

Germline CDR1 MNHEY, CDR2 SMNVEV (reference sequence). The CDR3 has 21 residues. The germline V and J ends were trimmed by 4 bases and 4 bases, with 29 bases remaining between them. Under the authors' procedure: Nucleated cell number was recorded as an estimate derived from reference gene primer amplification. The protocol was immunoSEQ multiplex PCR, while the TCRdb copy is restricted to in-frame clones and leaves out a portion. The DNA gave D and trimming, while V, J and clone size come from that table. The sample consists of roughly 180,000 clones, 88% of them appearing once. This chain links TRBV27 with TRBJ1-6; possibly TRBD1 for D (5 bases). The specimen was peripheral blood. This receptor was taken from a man between 65 and 85 years old with active or convalescent COVID-19. The CDR3 sequence: CASSYRVGRDSYPSYNSPLHF. In DNA form, the CDR3 reads TGTGCCAGCAGTTACCGGGTTGGGCGAGACAGCTATCCATCATATAATTCACCCCTCCACTTT.